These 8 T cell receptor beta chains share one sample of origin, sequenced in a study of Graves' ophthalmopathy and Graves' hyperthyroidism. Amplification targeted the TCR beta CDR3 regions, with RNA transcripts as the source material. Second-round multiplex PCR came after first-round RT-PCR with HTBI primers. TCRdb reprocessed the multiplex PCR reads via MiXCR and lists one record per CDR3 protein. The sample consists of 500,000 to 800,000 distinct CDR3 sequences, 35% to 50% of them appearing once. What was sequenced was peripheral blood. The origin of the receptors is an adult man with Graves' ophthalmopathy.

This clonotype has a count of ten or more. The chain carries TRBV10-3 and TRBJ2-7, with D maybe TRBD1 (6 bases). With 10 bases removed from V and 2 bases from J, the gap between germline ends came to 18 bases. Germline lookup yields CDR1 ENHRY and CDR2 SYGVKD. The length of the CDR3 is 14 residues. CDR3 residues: CATRGQGDPYEQYF. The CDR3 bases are TGTGCCACAAGGGGACAAGGGGATCCCTACGAGCAGTACTTC.

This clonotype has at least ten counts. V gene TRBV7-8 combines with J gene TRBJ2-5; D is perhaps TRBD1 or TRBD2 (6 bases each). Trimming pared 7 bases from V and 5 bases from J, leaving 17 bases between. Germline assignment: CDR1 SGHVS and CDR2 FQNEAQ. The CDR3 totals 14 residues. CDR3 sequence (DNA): TGTGCCAGCACCACGTGGGGGGCCCGGGAGACCCAGTACTTC. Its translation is CASTTWGARETQYF.

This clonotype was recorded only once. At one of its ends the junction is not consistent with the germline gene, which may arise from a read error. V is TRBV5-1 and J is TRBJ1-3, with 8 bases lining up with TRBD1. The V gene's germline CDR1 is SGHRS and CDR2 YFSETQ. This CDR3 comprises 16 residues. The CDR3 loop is CASSFFGQGPGSTIYF. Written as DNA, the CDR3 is TGCGCCAGCAGCTTTTTCGGACAGGGCCCTGGAAGCACCATATATTTT.

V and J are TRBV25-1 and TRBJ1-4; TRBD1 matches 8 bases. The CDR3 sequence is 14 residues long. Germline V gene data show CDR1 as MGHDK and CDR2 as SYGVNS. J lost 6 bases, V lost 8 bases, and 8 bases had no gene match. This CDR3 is CASRTGTVHEKLFF. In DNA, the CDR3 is TGTGCCAGCCGGACAGGGACGGTTCATGAAAAACTGTTTTTT.

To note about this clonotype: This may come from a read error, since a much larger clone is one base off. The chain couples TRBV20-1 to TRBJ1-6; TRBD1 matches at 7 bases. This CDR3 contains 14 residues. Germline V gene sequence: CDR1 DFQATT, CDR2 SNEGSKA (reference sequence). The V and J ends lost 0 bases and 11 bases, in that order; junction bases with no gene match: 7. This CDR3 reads CSARERQGNPPLHF. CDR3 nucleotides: TGCAGTGCTAGAGAAAGACAGGGCAATCCACCCCTCCACTTT.

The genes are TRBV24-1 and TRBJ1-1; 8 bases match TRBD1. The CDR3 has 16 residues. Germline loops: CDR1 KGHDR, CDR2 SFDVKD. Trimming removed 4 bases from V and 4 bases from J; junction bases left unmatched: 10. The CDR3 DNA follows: TGTGCCACCAGTGAACCAACCGGGACAGGTCCCACTGAAGCTTTCTTT. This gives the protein CATSEPTGTGPTEAFF.

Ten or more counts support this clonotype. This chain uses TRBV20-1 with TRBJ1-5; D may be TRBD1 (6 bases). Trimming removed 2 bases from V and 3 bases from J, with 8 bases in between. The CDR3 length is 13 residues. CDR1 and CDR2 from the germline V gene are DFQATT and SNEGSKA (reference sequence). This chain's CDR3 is CSARRGVNQPQHF. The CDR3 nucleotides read TGCAGTGCTAGAAGGGGGGTCAATCAGCCCCAGCATTTT.

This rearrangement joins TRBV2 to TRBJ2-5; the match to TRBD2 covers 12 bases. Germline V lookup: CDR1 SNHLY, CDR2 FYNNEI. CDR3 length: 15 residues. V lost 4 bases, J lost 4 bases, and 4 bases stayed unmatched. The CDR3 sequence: CASSGLAGVAETQYF. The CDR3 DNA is TGTGCCAGCAGTGGACTAGCGGGAGTTGCAGAGACCCAGTACTTC.